This TCR beta chain comes out of a study of monozygotic twins with inflammatory bowel disease. The CDR3 loop spans 16 amino acids. Germline V gives CDR1 WNHNN, CDR2 SYGVQD (reference sequence). TCRdb derives one entry per CDR3 protein from the 5' RACE reads, leaving out DNA. The repertoire table contains about 160,000 distinct CDR3 sequences. This receptor was obtained from a human donor with ulcerative colitis or Crohn's disease, or a healthy co-twin of an affected twin (not recorded which). Sequences were obtained from blood. The chain links TRBV10-1 to TRBJ2-3; the D call from TCRdb, TRBD1, cannot be confirmed without DNA. CDR3 in amino acids: CASSEEEGETADTQYF.